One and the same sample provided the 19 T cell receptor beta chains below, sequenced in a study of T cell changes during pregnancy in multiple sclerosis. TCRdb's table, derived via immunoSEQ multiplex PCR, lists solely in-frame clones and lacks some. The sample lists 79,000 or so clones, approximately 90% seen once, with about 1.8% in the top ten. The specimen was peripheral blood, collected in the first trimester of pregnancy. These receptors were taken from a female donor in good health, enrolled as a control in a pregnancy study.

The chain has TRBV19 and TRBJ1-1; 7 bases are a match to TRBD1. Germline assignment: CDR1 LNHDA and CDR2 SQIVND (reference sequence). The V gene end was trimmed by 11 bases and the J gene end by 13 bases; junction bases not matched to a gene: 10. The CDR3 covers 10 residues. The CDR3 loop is CALQGVLGFF. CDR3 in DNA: TGTGCCCTGCAGGGGGTTTTAGGTTTCTTT.

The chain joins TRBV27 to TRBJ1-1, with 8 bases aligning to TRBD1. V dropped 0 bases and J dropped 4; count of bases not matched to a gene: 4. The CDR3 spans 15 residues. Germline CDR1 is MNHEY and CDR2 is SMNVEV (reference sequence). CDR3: CASSLSLQGGTEAFF. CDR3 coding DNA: TGTGCCAGCAGTTTATCCCTACAGGGGGGCACTGAAGCTTTCTTT.

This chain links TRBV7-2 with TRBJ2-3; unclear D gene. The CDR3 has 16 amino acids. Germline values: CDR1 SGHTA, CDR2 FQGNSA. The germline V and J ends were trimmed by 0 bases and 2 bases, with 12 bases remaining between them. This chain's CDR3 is CASSLAAYINTDTQYF. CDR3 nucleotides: TGTGCCAGCAGCTTAGCTGCGTATATAAACACAGATACGCAGTATTTT.

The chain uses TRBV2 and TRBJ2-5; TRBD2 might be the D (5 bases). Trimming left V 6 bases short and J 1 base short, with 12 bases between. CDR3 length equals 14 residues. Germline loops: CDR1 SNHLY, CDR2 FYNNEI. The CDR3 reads CASRLEPSQETQYF. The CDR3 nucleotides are TGTGCCAGCAGACTAGAGCCAAGCCAAGAGACCCAGTACTTC.

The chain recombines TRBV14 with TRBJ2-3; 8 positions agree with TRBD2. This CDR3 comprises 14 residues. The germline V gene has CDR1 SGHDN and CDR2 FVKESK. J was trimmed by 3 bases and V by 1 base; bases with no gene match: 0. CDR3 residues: CASSQGLATDTQYF. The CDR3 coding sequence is TGTGCCAGCAGCCAAGGACTAGCGACAGATACGCAGTATTTT.

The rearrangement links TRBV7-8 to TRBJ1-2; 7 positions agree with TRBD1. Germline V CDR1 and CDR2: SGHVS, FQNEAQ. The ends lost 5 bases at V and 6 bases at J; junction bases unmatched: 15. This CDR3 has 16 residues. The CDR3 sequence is CASSPNSDARGDGYTF. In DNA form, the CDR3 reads TGTGCCAGCAGCCCTAATTCAGACGCCAGGGGGGATGGCTACACCTTC.

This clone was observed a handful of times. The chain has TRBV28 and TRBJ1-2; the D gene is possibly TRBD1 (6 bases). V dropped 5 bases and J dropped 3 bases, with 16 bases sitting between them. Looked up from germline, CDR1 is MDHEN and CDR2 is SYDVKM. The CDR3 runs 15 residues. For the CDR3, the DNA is TGTGCCAGCAGTGCGCAGGGGACCGTCTACTATGGCTACACCTTC. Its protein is CASSAQGTVYYGYTF.

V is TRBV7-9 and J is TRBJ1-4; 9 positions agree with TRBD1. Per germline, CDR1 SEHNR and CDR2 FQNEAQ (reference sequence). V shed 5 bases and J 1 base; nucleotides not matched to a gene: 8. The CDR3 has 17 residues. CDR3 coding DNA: TGTGCCAGCAGCGCTCGGGACAGGGAGGAAACTAATGAAAAACTGTTTTTT. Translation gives CASSARDREETNEKLFF.

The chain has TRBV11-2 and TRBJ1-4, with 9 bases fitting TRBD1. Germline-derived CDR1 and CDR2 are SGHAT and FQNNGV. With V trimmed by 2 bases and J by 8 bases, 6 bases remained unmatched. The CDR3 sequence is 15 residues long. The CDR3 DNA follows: TGTGCCAGCAGCTTAACAGGGGGCTACGGGGAAAAACTGTTTTTT. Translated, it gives CASSLTGGYGEKLFF.

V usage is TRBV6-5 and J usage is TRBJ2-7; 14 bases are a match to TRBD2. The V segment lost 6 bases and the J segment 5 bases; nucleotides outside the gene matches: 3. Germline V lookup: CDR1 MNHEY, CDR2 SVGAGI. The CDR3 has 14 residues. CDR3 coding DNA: TGTGCCAGCAGCGGACTAGCGGGGGGAAACGAGCAGTACTTC. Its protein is CASSGLAGGNEQYF.

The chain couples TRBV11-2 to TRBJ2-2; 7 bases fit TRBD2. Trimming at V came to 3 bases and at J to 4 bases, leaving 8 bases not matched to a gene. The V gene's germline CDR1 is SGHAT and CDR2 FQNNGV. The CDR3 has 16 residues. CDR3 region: CASSLGPGRVTGELFF. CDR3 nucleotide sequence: TGTGCCAGCAGCTTGGGACCAGGGAGGGTCACCGGGGAGCTGTTTTTT.

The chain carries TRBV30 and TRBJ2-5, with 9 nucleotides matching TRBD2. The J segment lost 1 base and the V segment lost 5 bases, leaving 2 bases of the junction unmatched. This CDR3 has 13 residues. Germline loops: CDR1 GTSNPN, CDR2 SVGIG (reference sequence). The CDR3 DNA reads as TGTGCCTGGTCTAGCGGGGCCCAAGAGACCCAGTACTTC. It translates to CAWSSGAQETQYF.

The CDR3 reads CASSPGAGNTEAFF. The CDR3 DNA reads as TGTGCCAGCTCACCAGGGGCCGGGAACACTGAAGCTTTCTTT. The chain employs TRBV18 and TRBJ1-1; D perhaps matches TRBD1 (5 bases). Trimming took off 2 bases at V and 1 base at J, with 8 bases between the two ends. CDR1 and CDR2 from the germline V gene are KGHSH and LQKENI. The CDR3 length is 14 residues.

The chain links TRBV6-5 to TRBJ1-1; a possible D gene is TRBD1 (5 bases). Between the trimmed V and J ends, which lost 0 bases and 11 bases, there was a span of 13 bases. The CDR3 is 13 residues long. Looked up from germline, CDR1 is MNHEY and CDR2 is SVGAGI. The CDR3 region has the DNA TGTGCCAGCAGTTACTCTCCAGGGCCGAGGGCTTTCTTT. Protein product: CASSYSPGPRAFF.

The chain's CDR3 is CASGQEIAKNIQYF. CDR3 DNA: TGTGCCAGTGGACAGGAGATAGCCAAAAACATTCAGTACTTC. V is TRBV2 and J is TRBJ2-4, with 7 bases identical to TRBD1. V gave up 9 bases and J gave up 0 bases; unmatched junction bases: 5. This CDR3 is 14 amino acids long. CDR1 is SNHLY and CDR2 is FYNNEI in the germline V gene.

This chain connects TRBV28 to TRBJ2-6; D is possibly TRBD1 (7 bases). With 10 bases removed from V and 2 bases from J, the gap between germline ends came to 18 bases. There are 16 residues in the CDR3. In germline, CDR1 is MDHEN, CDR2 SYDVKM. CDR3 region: CATTQGGAPGANVLTF. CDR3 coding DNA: TGTGCCACTACGCAGGGGGGCGCCCCTGGGGCCAACGTCCTGACTTTC. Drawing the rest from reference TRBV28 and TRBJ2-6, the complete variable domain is DVKVTQSSRYLVKRTGEKVFLECVQDMDHENMFWYRQDPGLGLRLIYFSYDVKMKEKGDIPEGYSVSREKKERFSLILESASTNQTSMYLCATTQGGAPGANVLTFGAGSRLTVL.

The CDR3 nucleotides read TGTGCCAGCAGTGGGACAGGGGCTTATGAAGCTTTCTTT. This translates into CASSGTGAYEAFF. The rearrangement links TRBV25-1 to TRBJ1-1; 9 bases line up with TRBD1. V lost 4 bases and J lost 7; bases outside the gene matches: 4. This CDR3 spans 13 amino acids. Germline V lookup: CDR1 MGHDK, CDR2 SYGVNS.

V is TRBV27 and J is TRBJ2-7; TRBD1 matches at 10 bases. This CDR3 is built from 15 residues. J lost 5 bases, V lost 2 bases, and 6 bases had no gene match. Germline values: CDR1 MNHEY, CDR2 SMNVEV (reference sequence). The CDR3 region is CASSLRWTGGNEQYF. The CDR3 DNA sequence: TGTGCCAGCAGTTTACGATGGACAGGGGGGAACGAGCAGTACTTC.

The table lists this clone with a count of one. As DNA, the CDR3 is TGCAGCGTTCGTCTGGCGGGTCACCCCGGGGAGCTGTTTTTT. Its protein is CSVRLAGHPGELFF. The V call is TRBV29-1, the J call TRBJ2-2, with a tentative D call TRBD2 (5 bases). V was trimmed by 5 bases and J by 6 bases, leaving 16 bases between them. Germline V gene sequence: CDR1 SQVTM, CDR2 ANQGSEA. The CDR3 is 14 amino acids.